Below are 2 T cell receptor beta chains sequenced from a single sample in a study of T cell responses to AZD1222 COVID-19 vaccine. Sequencing used immunoSEQ multiplex PCR; TCRdb keeps in-frame clones, though not all of them. The table has about 150,000 clones, roughly nine tenths seen once. Here the sequenced sample was peripheral blood, taken on day 0 of AZD1222 vaccination. The receptors originated from an adult in good health.

This clone was seen a few times. The rearrangement links TRBV6-5 to TRBJ2-7; weak D call: TRBD1 (5 bases). The CDR3 length is 13 residues. The V gene's germline CDR1 is MNHEY and CDR2 SVGAGI. The germline V and J ends were trimmed by 5 bases and 1 base, with 9 bases remaining between them. Written as DNA, the CDR3 is TGTGCCAGCAGTATGGGGCTATCCTACGAGCAGTACTTC. It yields the protein CASSMGLSYEQYF.

As DNA, the CDR3 is TGTGCCAGCAGCTCCTTTTCCCCCGCTTTCTTT. It yields the protein CASSSFSPAFF. This chain links TRBV7-6 with TRBJ1-1; D remains ambiguous. There are 11 residues in the CDR3. The germline V gene has CDR1 SGHVS and CDR2 FNYEAQ. V lost 4 bases and J lost 11, with 11 bases in between. Using reference TRBV7-6 and TRBJ1-1 for the parts outside the CDR3, the full variable domain is GAGVSQSPRYKVTKRGQDVALRCDPISGHVSLYWYRQALGQGPEFLTYFNYEAQQDKSGLPNDRFSAERPEGSISTLTIQRTEQRDSAMYRCASSSFSPAFFGQGTRLTVV.